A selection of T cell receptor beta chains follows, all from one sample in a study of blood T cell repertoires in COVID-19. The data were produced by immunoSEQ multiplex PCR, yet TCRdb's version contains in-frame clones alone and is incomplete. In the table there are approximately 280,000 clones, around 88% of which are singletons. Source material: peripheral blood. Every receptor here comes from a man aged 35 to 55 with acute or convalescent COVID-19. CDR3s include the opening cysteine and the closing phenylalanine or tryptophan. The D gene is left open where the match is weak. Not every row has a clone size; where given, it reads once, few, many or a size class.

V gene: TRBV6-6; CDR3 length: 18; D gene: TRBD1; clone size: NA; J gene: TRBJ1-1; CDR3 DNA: TGTGCCAGCAGTCCCGGTACGGGGACAGGGGGACGGAACACTGAAGCTTTCTTT; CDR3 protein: CASSPGTGTGGRNTEAFF
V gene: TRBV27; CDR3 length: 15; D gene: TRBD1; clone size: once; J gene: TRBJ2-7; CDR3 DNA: TGTGCCAGCAGTTTTCGGGCAGGGGGTTTCTACGAGCAGTACTTC; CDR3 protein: CASSFRAGGFYEQYF
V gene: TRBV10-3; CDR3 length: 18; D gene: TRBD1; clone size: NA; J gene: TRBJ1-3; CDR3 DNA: TGTGCCGTGCATCCCGGGACAGGGGCCTTTCAGTCTGGAAACACCATATATTTT; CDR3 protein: CAVHPGTGAFQSGNTIYF
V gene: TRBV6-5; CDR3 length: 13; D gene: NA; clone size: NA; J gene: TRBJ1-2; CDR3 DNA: TGTGCCAGCACTAAGGACAGCTTCTATGGCTACACCTTC; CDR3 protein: CASTKDSFYGYTF
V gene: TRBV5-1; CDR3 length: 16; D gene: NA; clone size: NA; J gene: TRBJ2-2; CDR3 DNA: TGCGCCAGCAGCTGGAGAGACGTTCCGGACACCGGGGAGCTGTTTTTT; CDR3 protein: CASSWRDVPDTGELFF
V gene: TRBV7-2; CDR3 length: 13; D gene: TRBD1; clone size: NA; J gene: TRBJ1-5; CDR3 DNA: TGTGCCAGCAGCTTACAGGGGGGACAGCCCCAGCATTTT; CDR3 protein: CASSLQGGQPQHF
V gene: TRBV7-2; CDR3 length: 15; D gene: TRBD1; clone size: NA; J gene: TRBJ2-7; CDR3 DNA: TGTGCCAGCAGCTTAGGGGGACAGGGGGACTACGAGCAGTACTTC; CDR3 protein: CASSLGGQGDYEQYF
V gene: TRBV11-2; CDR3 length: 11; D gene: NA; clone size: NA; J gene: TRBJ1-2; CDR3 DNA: TGTGCCAGCACCTCGACAGGTGGCTACACCTTC; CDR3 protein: CASTSTGGYTF
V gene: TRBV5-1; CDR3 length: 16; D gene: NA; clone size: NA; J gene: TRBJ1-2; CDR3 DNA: TGCGCCAGCAGCTTGGATAGACAGCAATTTAACTATGGCTACACCTTC; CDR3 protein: CASSLDRQQFNYGYTF
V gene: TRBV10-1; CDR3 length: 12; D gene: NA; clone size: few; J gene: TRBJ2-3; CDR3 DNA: TGCGCCAGCAGTGTAGGAGCAGATACGCAGTATTTT; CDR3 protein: CASSVGADTQYF
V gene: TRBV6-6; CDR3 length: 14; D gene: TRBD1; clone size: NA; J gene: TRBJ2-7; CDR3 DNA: TGTGCCACCGGGCAGGGACAGAACTTTTACGAGCAGTACTTC; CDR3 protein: CATGQGQNFYEQYF
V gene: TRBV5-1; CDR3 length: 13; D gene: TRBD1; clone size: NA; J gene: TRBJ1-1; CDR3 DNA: TGCGCCAGCAGCCGGACAGGAGAAACTGAAGCTTTCTTT; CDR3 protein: CASSRTGETEAFF
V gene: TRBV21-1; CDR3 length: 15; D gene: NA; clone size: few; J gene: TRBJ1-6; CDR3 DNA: TGTGCCAGCAGCTTAGGACTTAGGTTTAATTCACCCCTCCACTTT; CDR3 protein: CASSLGLRFNSPLHF
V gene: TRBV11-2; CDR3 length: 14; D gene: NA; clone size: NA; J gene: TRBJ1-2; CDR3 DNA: TGTGCCAGCAGCTTAGGAAGGATAGCCTATGGCTACACCTTC; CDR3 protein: CASSLGRIAYGYTF
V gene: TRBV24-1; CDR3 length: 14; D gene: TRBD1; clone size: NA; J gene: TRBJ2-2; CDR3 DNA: TGTGCCACCCAGGGACAGGGGGGTAGCGGGGAGCTGTTTTTT; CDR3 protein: CATQGQGGSGELFF
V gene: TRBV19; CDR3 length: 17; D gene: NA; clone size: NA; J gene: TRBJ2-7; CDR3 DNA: TGTGCCAGTAGTATAGATATCGACGGGTTCACCACCTACGAGCAGTACTTC; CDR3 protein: CASSIDIDGFTTYEQYF
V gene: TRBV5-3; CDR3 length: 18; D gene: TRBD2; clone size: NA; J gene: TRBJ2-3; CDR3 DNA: TGTGCCAGAAGCTTGGCCGTTTTTGGGACTAGCGGCACAGATACGCAGTATTTT; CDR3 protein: CARSLAVFGTSGTDTQYF
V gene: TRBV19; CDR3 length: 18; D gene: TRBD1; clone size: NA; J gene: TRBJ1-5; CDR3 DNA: TGTGCCAGTAGTTCCTCGACCCAGGGGGCAGCGGGCAATCAGCCCCAGCATTTT; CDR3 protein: CASSSSTQGAAGNQPQHF
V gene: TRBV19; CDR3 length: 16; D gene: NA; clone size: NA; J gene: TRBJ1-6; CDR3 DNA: TGTGCCAGTAGCTTGATCGGTGCCACCAGCGGGGTCCCCCTCCACTTT; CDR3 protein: CASSLIGATSGVPLHF
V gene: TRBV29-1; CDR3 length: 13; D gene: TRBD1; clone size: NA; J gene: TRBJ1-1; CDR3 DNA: TGCAGCGTGGGACAGGGACTGAACACTGAAGCTTTCTTT; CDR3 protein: CSVGQGLNTEAFF
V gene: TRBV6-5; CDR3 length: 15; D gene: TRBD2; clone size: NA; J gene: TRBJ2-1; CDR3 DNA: TGTGCCAGCAGTTGGGCTAGCGGCTCCTACAATGAGCAGTTCTTC; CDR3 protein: CASSWASGSYNEQFF
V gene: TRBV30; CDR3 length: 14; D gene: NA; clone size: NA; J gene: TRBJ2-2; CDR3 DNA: TGTGCCTGGAGGAGGGCAGGTCGGGCCGGGGAGCTGTTTTTT; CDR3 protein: CAWRRAGRAGELFF
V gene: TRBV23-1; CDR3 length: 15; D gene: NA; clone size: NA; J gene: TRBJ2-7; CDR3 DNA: TGCGCCAGCAGTCAATCGGTTGGCCATCCCTACGAGCAGTACTTC; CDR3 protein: CASSQSVGHPYEQYF
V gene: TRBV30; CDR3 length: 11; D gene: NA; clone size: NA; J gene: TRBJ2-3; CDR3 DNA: TGTGCCTGGAGCACAGGCGATACGCAGTATTTT; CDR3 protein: CAWSTGDTQYF
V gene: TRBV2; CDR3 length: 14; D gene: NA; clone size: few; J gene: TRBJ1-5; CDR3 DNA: TGTGCCAGCAGTCAGGGAGGAGGCAATCAGCCCCAGCATTTT; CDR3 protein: CASSQGGGNQPQHF
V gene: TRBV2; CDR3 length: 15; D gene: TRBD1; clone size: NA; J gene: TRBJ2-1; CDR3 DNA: TGTGCCAGCAGTGGGACAGGGGTCTCCTACAATGAGCAGTTCTTC; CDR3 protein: CASSGTGVSYNEQFF
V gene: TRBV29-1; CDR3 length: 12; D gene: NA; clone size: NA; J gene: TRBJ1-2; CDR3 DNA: TGCAGCGTAGCCAGGGGTGCCTATGGCTACACCTTC; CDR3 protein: CSVARGAYGYTF
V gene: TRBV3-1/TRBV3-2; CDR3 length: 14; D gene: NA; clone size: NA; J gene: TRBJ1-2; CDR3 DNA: TGTGCCAGCAGCCCAAGGGGGGGAAACTATGGCTACACCTTC; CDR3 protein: CASSPRGGNYGYTF
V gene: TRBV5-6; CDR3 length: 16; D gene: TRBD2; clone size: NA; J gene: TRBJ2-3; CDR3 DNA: TGTGCCAGCAGCTTGTATCGGGGGGAATGGTCGGATACGCAGTATTTT; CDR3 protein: CASSLYRGEWSDTQYF
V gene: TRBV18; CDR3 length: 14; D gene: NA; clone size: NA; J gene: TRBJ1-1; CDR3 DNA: TGTGCCAGCTCACCCGACACCCGTACCACTGAAGCTTTCTTT; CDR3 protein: CASSPDTRTTEAFF
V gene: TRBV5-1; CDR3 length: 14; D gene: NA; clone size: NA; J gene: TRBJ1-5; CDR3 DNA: TGCGCCAGCAGCTTACTCGGGGACAATCAGCCCCAGCATTTT; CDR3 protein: CASSLLGDNQPQHF
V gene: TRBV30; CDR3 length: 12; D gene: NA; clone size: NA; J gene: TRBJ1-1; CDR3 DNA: TGTGCCTGGGGACTTTACGGGGGTACAGCTTTCTTT; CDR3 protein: CAWGLYGGTAFF
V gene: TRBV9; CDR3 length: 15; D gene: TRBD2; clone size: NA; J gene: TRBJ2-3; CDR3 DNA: TGTGCCAGCAGCGTAGCTGGAGGGGAGGGAAATACGCAGTATTTT; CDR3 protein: CASSVAGGEGNTQYF
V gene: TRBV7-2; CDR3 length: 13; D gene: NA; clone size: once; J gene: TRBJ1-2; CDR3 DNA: TGTGCCAGCAGCCGAGGACAGACCTATGGCTACACCTTC; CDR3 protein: CASSRGQTYGYTF
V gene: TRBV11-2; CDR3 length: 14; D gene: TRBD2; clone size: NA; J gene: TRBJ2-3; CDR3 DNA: TGTGCCACTACGGGACTAGCGGGGGCAGATACGCAGTATTTT; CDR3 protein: CATTGLAGADTQYF
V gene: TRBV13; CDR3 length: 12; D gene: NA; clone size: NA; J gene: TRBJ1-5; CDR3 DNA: TGTGCCAGCAGTCTAGGGGCTCAGCCCCAGCATTTT; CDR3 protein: CASSLGAQPQHF
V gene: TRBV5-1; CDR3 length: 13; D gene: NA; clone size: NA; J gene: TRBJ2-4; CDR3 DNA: TGCGCCAGCAGCGTTAGCCCCTGGGACATTCAGTACTTC; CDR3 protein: CASSVSPWDIQYF
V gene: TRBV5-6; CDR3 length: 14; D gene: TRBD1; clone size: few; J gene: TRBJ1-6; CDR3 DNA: TGTGCCAGCAGCTTCGGGACAGCGAATTCACCCCTCCACTTT; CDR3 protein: CASSFGTANSPLHF
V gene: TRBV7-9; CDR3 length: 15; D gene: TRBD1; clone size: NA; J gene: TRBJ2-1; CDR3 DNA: TGTGCCAGCAGCTCTACGGACAGGAGATACAATGAGCAGTTCTTC; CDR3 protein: CASSSTDRRYNEQFF
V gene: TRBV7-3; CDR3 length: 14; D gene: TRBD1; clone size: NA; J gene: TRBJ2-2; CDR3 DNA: TGTGCCAGCAGCTACAGGGGGCACACCGGGGAGCTGTTTTTT; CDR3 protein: CASSYRGHTGELFF
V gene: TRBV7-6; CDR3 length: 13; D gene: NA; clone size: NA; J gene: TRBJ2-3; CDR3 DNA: TGTGCCAGCAGCTTAGAATCCGAGGATACGCAGTATTTT; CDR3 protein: CASSLESEDTQYF
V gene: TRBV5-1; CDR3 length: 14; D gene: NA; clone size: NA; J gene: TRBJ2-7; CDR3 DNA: TGCGCCAGCAGCTTGGGGGCAGGGTCGAGAGAGCAGTACTTC; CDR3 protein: CASSLGAGSREQYF
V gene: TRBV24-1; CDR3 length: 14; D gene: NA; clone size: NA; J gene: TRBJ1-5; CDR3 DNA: TGTGCCACCAGTGATGGCAGGGGAAATCAGCCCCAGCATTTT; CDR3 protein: CATSDGRGNQPQHF
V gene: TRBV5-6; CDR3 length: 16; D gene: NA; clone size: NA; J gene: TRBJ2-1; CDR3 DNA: TGTGCCAGCAGCTTCCGCCCGCGGGGGCCCCCCAATGAGCAGTTCTTC; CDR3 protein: CASSFRPRGPPNEQFF
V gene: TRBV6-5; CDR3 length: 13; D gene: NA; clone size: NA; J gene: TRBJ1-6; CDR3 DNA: TGTGCCAGCAATCGGGCCCGGGGTTCACCCCTCCACTTT; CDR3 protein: CASNRARGSPLHF
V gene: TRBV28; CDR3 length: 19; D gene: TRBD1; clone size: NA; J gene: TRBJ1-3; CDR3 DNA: TGTGCCAGCAGTTTCGTGACAGGGGGTAGTTTAGGTGCTGGAAACACCATATATTTT; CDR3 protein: CASSFVTGGSLGAGNTIYF
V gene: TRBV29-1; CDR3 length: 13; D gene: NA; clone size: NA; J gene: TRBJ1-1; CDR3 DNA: TGCAGCGTTGAAATCAGGGCGGTCACTGAAGCTTTCTTT; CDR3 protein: CSVEIRAVTEAFF
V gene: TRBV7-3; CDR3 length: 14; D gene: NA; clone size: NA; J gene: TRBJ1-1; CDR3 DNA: TGTGCCAGCAGCCCAGAGCCAGGGGCGGTTGAAGCTTTCTTT; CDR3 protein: CASSPEPGAVEAFF
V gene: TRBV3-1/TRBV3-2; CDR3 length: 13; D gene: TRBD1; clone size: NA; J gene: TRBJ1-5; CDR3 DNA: TGTGCCAGCAGCGGGACAGAAGATCAGCCCCAGCATTTT; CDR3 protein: CASSGTEDQPQHF
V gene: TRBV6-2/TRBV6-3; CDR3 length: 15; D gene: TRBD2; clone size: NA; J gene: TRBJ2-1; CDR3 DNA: TGTGCCAGCAGTTACTCGGGACTAGCGGGGGACAAGCAGTTCTTC; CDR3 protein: CASSYSGLAGDKQFF
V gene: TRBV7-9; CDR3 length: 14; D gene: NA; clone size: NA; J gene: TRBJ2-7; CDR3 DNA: TGTGCCAGCTTACGTCAGGGTGGGAAAGGCGAGCAGTACTTC; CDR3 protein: CASLRQGGKGEQYF
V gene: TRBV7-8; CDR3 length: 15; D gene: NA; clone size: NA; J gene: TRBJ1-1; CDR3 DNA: TGTGCCAGCAGCTACCTGGTTGGGGAGCGGGCTGAAGCTTTCTTT; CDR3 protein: CASSYLVGERAEAFF
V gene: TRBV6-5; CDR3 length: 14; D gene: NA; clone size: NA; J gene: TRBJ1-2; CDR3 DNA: TGTGCCAGCAGTCGCGGCGGGGGGCAGGGTGGCTACACCTTC; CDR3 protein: CASSRGGGQGGYTF
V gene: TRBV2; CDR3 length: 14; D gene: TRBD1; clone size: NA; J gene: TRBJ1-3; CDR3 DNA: TGTGCCAGCAAAGGGACAGCCTCTGGAAACACCATATATTTT; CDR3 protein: CASKGTASGNTIYF
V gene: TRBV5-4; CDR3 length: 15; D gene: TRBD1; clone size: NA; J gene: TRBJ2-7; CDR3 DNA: TGTGCCAGCAGCTCCGAGACAGGGTTGGTTTTGGAGCAGTACTTC; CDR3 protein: CASSSETGLVLEQYF
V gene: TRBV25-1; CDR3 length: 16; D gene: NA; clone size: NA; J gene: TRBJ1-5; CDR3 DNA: TGTGCCAGCAGTGAGGGCAGGGTTAGTAGCAATCAGCCCCAGCATTTT; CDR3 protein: CASSEGRVSSNQPQHF
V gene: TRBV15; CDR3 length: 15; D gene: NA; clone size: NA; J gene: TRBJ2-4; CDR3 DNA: TGTGCCACCAGCAGAGGTGAACTAGCCAAAAACATTCAGTACTTC; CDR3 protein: CATSRGELAKNIQYF